This T cell receptor beta chain was sequenced for a study of CD8+ T cells in alopecia areata. Across the study: The duration of tofacitinib was 6 to 18 months, with 6 months off drug afterward.

A note on this clone: Its antigen is unknown. Other DNA sequences within the sample encode an identical CDR3.

Patients with alopecia areata provided lesional scalp punch biopsies as well as peripheral blood. From PBMCs, CD4+ and CD8+ T cells were sorted. The study's findings and limits: Normal scalp showed lower clonality than lesional scalp, especially alopecia totalis/universalis.

cDNA serving as the sequencing template came from extracted, reverse transcribed RNA. Assay used: immunoSEQ multiplex PCR; TCRdb lists only in-frame clones, some missing. The sample consists of more than 200,000 clones, roughly two thirds of them appearing once. V gave up 6 bases and J gave up 2 bases, with 10 bases separating them. Germline values: CDR1 SQVTM, CDR2 ANQGSEA. This CDR3 region has 13 residues. The rearrangement uses TRBV29-1 and TRBJ1-4, with D possibly matching TRBD1 (5 bases). This material consisted of CD4+ T cells sorted from blood, taken at week 0. This TCR was recovered from a human donor with alopecia areata. DNA of the CDR3: TGCAGCGTGGGGGGAGGCACTAATGAAAAACTGTTTTTT. Residues: CSVGGGTNEKLFF.